This T cell receptor (beta chain) was obtained from a study of CD8+ T cells in alopecia areata. Study results and caveats: Patients shared TCRs less clearly than mice did, possibly owing to HLA.

It was cDNA, reverse transcribed from extracted RNA, that served as the sequencing template. Profiled with immunoSEQ multiplex PCR; TCRdb holds only in-frame clones, not every one. The sample includes roughly 250,000 clones, roughly two thirds of them seen just once. V lost 4 bases and J 4 bases, leaving 19 bases between the germline ends. Germline loops: CDR1 SGHRS, CDR2 YFSETQ. The CDR3 is made up of 16 amino acids. In regard to this clone: Its antigen is as yet unknown.

The V gene is TRBV5-1, the J gene TRBJ2-3; weak D call: TRBD2 (5 bases). The TCR was taken from a human donor with alopecia areata. The sample consisted of CD4+ T cells sorted from blood, taken at week 0. CDR3 nucleotides: TGCGCCAGCAGCGTCTCTAGCATGCGCGTCGCAGATACGCAGTATTTT. This codes for CASSVSSMRVADTQYF. Filled out from reference TRBV5-1 and TRBJ2-3, the complete variable domain reads KAGVTQTPRYLIKTRGQQVTLSCSPISGHRSVSWYQQTPGQGLQFLFEYFSETQRNKGNFPGRFSGRQFSNSRSEMNVSTLELGDSALYLCASSVSSMRVADTQYFGPGTRLTVL.